This T cell receptor (beta chain) was captured by sequencing in a study of T cells after yellow fever vaccination. From the 5' RACE reads, TCRdb called clonotypes with MiXCR, one entry per CDR3 protein. Counted here are about 340,000 distinct CDR3 sequences, about 8.7% occurring once; the ten biggest clones make up roughly 17%. The trim removed 8 bases at V and 6 bases at J, leaving 11 bases unmatched. Germline V gene sequence: CDR1 DFQATT, CDR2 SNEGSKA (reference sequence). The CDR3 covers 14 residues. The sample was PBMCs, taken on the day of the first yellow fever vaccination. The gene calls are TRBV20-1 and TRBJ2-1, with 9 bases matching TRBD2. The TCR sequence derives from a young man who received the YFV17D yellow fever vaccine. The CDR3 region has the DNA TGCAGTCCCTGGCCTGCGGGGGGGACCAATGAGCAGTTCTTC. Protein: CSPWPAGGTNEQFF.